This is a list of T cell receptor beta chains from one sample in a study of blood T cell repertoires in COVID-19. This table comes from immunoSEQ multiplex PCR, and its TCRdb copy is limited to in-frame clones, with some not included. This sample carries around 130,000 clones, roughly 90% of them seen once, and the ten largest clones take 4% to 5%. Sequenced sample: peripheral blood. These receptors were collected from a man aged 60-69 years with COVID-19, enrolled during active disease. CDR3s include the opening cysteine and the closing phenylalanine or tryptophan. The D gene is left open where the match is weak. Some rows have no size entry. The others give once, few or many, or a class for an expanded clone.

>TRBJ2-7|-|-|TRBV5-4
CASSRGRDFSYEQYF
TGTGCCAGCAGTAGGGGGAGGGACTTCTCCTACGAGCAGTACTTC
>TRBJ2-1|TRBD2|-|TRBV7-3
CASSPSGRTYNEQFF
TGTGCCAGCAGCCCAAGCGGGAGGACCTACAATGAGCAGTTCTTC
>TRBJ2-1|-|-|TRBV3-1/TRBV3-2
CASSASRDLQFF
TGTGCCAGCAGTGCCAGTCGGGACTTGCAGTTCTTC
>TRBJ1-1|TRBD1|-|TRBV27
CASSDRGNTEAFF
TGTGCCAGCAGTGACAGGGGGAACACTGAAGCTTTCTTT
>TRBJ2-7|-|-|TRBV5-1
CASSPGGDLWGYEQYF
TGCGCCAGCAGCCCTGGAGGGGACCTCTGGGGCTACGAGCAGTACTTC
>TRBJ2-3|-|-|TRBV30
CAWSEGWGLLTDTQYF
TGTGCCTGGAGCGAGGGTTGGGGGCTACTCACAGATACGCAGTATTTT
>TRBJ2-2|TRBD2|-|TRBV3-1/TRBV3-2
CASSQDKRSGSDTGELFF
TGTGCCAGCAGCCAAGATAAACGAAGCGGGAGTGACACCGGGGAGCTGTTTTTT
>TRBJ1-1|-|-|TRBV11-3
CASSPRTERNTEAFF
TGTGCCAGCAGCCCGAGGACAGAGAGAAACACTGAAGCTTTCTTT
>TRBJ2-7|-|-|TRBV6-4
CAVDSGRRYEQYF
TGTGCCGTCGACTCGGGTCGCCGCTACGAGCAGTACTTC
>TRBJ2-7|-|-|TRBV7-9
CASSLRQSYEQYF
TGTGCCAGCAGCCTACGCCAATCGTACGAGCAGTACTTC
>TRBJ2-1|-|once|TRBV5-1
CASSLGGYNEQFF
TGCGCCAGCAGCTTGGGCGGGTACAATGAGCAGTTCTTC
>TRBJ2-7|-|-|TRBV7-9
CASSPYGRGDMGEQYF
TGTGCCAGCAGCCCATACGGGCGGGGTGACATGGGCGAGCAGTACTTC
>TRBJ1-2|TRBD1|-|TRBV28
CASISRGGGGYTF
TGTGCCAGCATCAGCCGAGGGGGCGGAGGCTACACCTTC
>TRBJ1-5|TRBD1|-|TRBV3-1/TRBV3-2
CASSQGGRGPLRSNQPQHF
TGTGCCAGCAGCCAGGGCGGCAGGGGGCCATTGAGGAGCAATCAGCCCCAGCATTTT
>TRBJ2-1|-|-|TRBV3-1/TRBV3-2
CASSLRLASIINEQFF
TGTGCCAGCAGCTTAAGGCTAGCGTCGATTATCAATGAGCAGTTCTTC
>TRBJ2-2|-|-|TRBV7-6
CASSLDQGRTGELFF
TGTGCCAGCAGCTTAGACCAGGGCCGAACCGGGGAGCTGTTTTTT